Sequencing of this TCR beta chain was carried out in a study of esophageal squamous cell carcinoma under preoperative chemotherapy. For the study at large: TCR repertoires were profiled from both peripheral blood T cells and tumor-infiltrating lymphocytes.

V lost 6 bases to trimming and J lost 10 bases, with 19 bases between them. The CDR3 runs to 14 residues. CDR1 SGHAT and CDR2 FQNNGV come from the germline V gene. Study-wide points: After chemotherapy, TCR diversity rose significantly in peripheral T cells but not in tumor-infiltrating lymphocytes.

TCRdb itself ran the PCR reads through MiXCR, one entry per CDR3 protein. The sample includes some 16,000 distinct CDR3 sequences, less than 65% of them seen just once. The sample's time point: before preoperative PTX-NDP chemotherapy. Before surgery, patients were given preoperative paclitaxel-nedaplatin chemotherapy. Worth noting for this clonotype: The target antigen is unknown.

This sample was gathered from a patient given preoperative chemotherapy. The chain uses TRBV11-2 and TRBJ2-1; a possible D gene is TRBD2 (7 bases). The TCR originated in a human donor with esophageal squamous cell carcinoma. The donor label of this sample is uncertain. The CDR3 reads CASRNRAGHYEQFF. The CDR3 DNA is TGTGCCAGCAGAAATCGAGCGGGACATTACGAGCAGTTCTTC. Looking up the rest from reference TRBV11-2 and TRBJ2-1 gives the full variable domain: EAGVAQSPRYKIIEKRQSVAFWCNPISGHATLYWYQQILGQGPKLLIQFQNNGVVDDSQLPKDRFSAERLKGVDSTLKIQPAKLEDSAVYLCASRNRAGHYEQFFGPGTRLTVL.